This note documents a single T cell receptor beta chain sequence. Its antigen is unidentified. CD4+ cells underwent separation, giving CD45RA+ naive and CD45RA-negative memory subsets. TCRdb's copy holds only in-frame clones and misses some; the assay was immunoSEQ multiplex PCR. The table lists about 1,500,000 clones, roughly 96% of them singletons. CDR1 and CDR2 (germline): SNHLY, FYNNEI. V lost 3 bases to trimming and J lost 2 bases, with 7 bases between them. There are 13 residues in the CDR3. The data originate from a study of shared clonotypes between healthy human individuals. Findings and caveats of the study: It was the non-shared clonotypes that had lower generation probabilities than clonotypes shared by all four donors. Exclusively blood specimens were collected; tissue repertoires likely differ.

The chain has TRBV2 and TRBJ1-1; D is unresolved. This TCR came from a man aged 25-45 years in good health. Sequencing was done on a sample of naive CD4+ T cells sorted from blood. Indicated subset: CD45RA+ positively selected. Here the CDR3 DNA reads TGTGCCAGCAGTGATTTAGCCAACACTGAAGCTTTCTTT. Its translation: CASSDLANTEAFF.